This T cell receptor (beta chain) was obtained from a study of response to subunit inactivated influenza vaccine. General study results and limits: Every seasonal influenza vaccination brings in few new T cells, the authors suggested.

This clonotype was seen only a few times. Its antigen remains unidentified. MiXCR, run by TCRdb on the RT-PCR reads, gives a single entry per CDR3 protein. The table has roughly 650,000 distinct CDR3 sequences, approximately 15% seen once. This receptor was obtained from a man in his fifties or sixties who received an inactivated influenza vaccine. This specimen consisted of PBMCs from blood, obtained 11 to 12 days after vaccination.

This CDR3 reads CASSPLAAQGIQYF. The CDR3 DNA reads TGTGCCAGCAGCCCCTTGGCTGCCCAGGGTATTCAGTACTTC. This chain connects TRBV11-2 to TRBJ2-4; a possible D gene is TRBD1 (5 bases). CDR3 length: 14 amino acids. Germline loops: CDR1 SGHAT, CDR2 FQNNGV. Trimming left V 5 bases short and J 10 bases short, with 18 bases between.